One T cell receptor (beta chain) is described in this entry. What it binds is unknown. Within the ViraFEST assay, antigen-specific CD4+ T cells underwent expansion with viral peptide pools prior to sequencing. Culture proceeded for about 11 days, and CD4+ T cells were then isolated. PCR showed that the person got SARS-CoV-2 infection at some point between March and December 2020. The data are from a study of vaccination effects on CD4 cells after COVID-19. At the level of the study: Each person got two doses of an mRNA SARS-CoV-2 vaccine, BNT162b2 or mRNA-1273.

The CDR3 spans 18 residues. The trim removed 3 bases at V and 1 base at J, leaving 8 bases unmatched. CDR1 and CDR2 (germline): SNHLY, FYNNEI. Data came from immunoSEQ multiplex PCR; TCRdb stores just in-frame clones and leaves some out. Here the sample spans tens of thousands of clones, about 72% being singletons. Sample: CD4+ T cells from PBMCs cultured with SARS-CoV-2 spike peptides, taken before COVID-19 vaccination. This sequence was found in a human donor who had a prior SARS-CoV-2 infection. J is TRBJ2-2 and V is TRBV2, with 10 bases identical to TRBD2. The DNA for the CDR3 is TGTGCCAGCAGTGATGTCAGCGGGAGGGCCGGGAACACCGGGGAGCTGTTTTTT. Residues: CASSDVSGRAGNTGELFF.